The 6 T cell receptor beta chains below all came from one sample that was sequenced in a study of post-analysis software for immune sequencing data. Study findings and constraints: Patients used about five TRBV segments, including TRBV5-6, TRBV5-1 and TRBV20-1, more often than controls.

Unique molecular identifiers tagged the TCR beta cDNA libraries. TCRdb analysed the PCR reads with MiXCR anew, one entry per CDR3 protein. The sample lists hundreds of thousands of distinct CDR3 sequences; about 53% were seen once. These TCRs are of unknown antigen specificity. Sequencing was carried out using blood. The receptor source for this set is a girl aged 10 to 17 with multiple sclerosis.

The rearrangement links TRBV6-2 or TRBV6-3 to TRBJ1-2; the D is unclear. Germline CDR1 and CDR2: MNHEY and SVGEGT. Trimming left V 8 bases short and J 1 base short, with 11 bases between. The CDR3 has 13 residues. CDR3 nucleotides: TGTGCCAGCCAACGGATCCTTAACTATGGCTACACCTTC. This gives the protein CASQRILNYGYTF.

This chain links TRBV7-2 with TRBJ2-1, with D perhaps TRBD2 (7 bases). Germline lookup yields CDR1 SGHTA and CDR2 FQGNSA. Trimming took 5 bases from V and 5 from J, leaving 16 bases between them. The CDR3 loop spans 15 amino acids. The CDR3 reads CASSPRWGGHNEQFF. CDR3 in DNA: TGTGCCAGCAGCCCTCGGTGGGGGGGGCACAATGAGCAGTTCTTC.

The J gene is TRBJ2-5, the V gene TRBV3-1; possible D gene TRBD1, 5 bases. The CDR3 has 17 residues. V lost 5 bases to trimming and J lost 2 bases, with 21 bases between them. Germline assignment: CDR1 LGHDT and CDR2 YNNKEL (reference sequence). This CDR3 reads CASSSTGASQPQETQYF. As DNA, the CDR3 is TGTGCCAGCAGCTCAACTGGGGCTAGTCAACCGCAAGAGACCCAGTACTTC.

This clonotype was counted a few times. V usage is TRBV20-1 and J usage is TRBJ2-1; D call uncertain. Germline assignment: CDR1 DFQATT and CDR2 SNEGSKA (reference sequence). CDR3 length: 12 residues. V lost 0 bases to trimming and J lost 7 bases, with 7 bases between them. Here the CDR3 reads CSARDEPNEQFF. The CDR3 DNA sequence: TGCAGTGCTAGAGATGAACCAAATGAGCAGTTCTTC.

This clonotype has only a few counts. The chain uses TRBV7-9 and TRBJ2-5, with no clear D. The CDR3 is 12 amino acids. V dropped 5 bases and J dropped 8 bases, with 12 bases sitting between them. Per the germline V gene, CDR1 is SEHNR and CDR2 is FQNEAQ (reference sequence). CDR3 sequence (DNA): TGTGCCAGCAGCCCGAGTGGCGGAACCCAGTACTTC. It is translated as CASSPSGGTQYF.

This clonotype was counted between two and nine times. This chain links TRBV5-1 with TRBJ2-7; possible D gene TRBD2, 5 bases. CDR3 size: 16 residues. Deletions cut 4 bases from V and 2 bases from J, with 19 bases between. CDR1 SGHRS and CDR2 YFSETQ come from the germline V gene. CDR3 coding DNA: TGCGCCAGCAGCCCCGGCGGACTTACAACCGCCTACGAGCAGTACTTC. Residues: CASSPGGLTTAYEQYF. Variable domain in full (rest from reference TRBV5-1 and TRBJ2-7): KAGVTQTPRYLIKTRGQQVTLSCSPISGHRSVSWYQQTPGQGLQFLFEYFSETQRNKGNFPGRFSGRQFSNSRSEMNVSTLELGDSALYLCASSPGGLTTAYEQYFGPGTRLTVT.